What follows describes a single T cell receptor beta chain. Without the conserved terminal phenylalanine or tryptophan, this CDR3 likely stems from a read error. This sample is drawn from a study of CD8+CD57+ T cells in acquired aplastic anemia. Study at large: Read counts for CD4+ cells (from healthy donors) averaged approximately 10 million.

The TCR beta profiling, which covered VDJ combination and CDR3 sequence, was carried out using genomic DNA as the template. From the reads, TCRdb called clonotypes with MiXCR, one entry per CDR3 protein. The sample records roughly 200,000 distinct CDR3 sequences, over 60% being singletons. CDR3 length: 15 residues. Trimming took 3 bases from V and 1 from J; bases not matched to a gene: 5. Germline V gives CDR1 SGDLS, CDR2 YYNGEE. Material: sorted CD4+, CD8+, or CD8+CD57+ T cells (not recorded which) from PBMCs. This sequence joins TRBV9 and TRBJ2-3, with 7 nucleotides matching TRBD1. The TCR comes from a human donor in good health. The chain's CDR3 is CASSADRDGTDTQYS. In nucleotides, the CDR3 is TGTGCCAGCAGCGCCGACAGGGATGGCACAGATACGCAGTATTCT.